This T cell receptor (beta chain) was retrieved from a study of cytomegalovirus exposure and HLA in healthy donors. In regard to this clone: Its specificity is unknown.

Whole-study findings and limits: In a later analysis, at a false discovery rate of 0.05, approximately 16,000 TCR beta sequences matched HLA alleles. Rates of TCR association differed by HLA locus in a later analysis, with DRB1 highest and HLA-C lowest. Looking again later, the authors saw that most CMV-associated TCR beta chains seemed HLA-restricted. Overall, approximately 180 TCR beta chains were annotated as cytomegalovirus-associated.

PCR used 60 Vbeta primers and 13 Jbeta primers. Data came from immunoSEQ multiplex PCR; TCRdb stores just in-frame clones and leaves some out. Among about 200,000 clones listed, more than 75% were seen once. The TCR sequence derives from a woman aged 18 to 35 in good health and CMV-seronegative. Sequencing used PBMCs.

The chain's CDR3 is CASTPEGDTQYF. The CDR3 DNA sequence: TGTGCCAGCACCCCGGAGGGAGATACGCAGTATTTT. The chain employs TRBV5-4 and TRBJ2-3, with D possibly being TRBD2 (6 bases). This CDR3 spans 12 amino acids. V lost 6 bases and J lost 5, with 10 bases in between. Germline assignment: CDR1 SGHNT and CDR2 YYREEE (reference sequence).